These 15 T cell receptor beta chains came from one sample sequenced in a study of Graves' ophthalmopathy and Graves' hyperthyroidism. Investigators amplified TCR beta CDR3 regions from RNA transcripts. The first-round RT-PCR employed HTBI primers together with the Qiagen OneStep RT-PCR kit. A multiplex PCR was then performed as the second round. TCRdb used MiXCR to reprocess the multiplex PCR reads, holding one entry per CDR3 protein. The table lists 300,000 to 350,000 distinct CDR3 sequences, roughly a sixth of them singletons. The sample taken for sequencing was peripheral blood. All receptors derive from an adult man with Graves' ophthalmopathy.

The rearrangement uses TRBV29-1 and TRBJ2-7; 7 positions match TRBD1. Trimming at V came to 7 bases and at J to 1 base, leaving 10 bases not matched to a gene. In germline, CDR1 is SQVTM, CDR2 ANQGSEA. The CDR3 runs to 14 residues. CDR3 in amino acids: CSAWGAGGSYEQYV. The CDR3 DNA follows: TGCAGCGCCTGGGGTGCAGGGGGATCCTACGAGCAGTACGTC.

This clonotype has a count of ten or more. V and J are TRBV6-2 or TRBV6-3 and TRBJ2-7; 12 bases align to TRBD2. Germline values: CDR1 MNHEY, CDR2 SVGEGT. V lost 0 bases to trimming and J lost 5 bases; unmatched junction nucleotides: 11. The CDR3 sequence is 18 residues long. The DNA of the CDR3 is TGTGCCAGCAGTTACTCGATAGGAGCGACTAGCGGGGGAGACGAGCAGTACTTC. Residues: CASSYSIGATSGGDEQYF.

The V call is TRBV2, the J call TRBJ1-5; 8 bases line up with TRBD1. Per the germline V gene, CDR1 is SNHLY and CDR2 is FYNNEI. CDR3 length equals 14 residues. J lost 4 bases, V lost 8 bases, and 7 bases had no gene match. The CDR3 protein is CASGYGQGNQPQHF. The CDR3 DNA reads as TGTGCCAGCGGTTACGGACAGGGAAATCAGCCCCAGCATTTT. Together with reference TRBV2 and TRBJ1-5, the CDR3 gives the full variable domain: EPEVTQTPSHQVTQMGQEVILRCVPISNHLYFYWYRQILGQKVEFLVSFYNNEISEKSEIFDDQFSVERPDGSNFTLKIRSTKLEDSAMYFCASGYGQGNQPQHFGDGTRLSIL.

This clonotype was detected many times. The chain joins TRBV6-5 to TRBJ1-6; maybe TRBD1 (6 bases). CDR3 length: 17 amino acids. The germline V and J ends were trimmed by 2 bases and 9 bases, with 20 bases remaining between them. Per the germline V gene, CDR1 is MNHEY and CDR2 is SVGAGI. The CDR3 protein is CASSYTRTVGLSSPLHF. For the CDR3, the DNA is TGTGCCAGCAGTTACACGCGGACAGTGGGTTTGAGTTCACCCCTCCACTTT.

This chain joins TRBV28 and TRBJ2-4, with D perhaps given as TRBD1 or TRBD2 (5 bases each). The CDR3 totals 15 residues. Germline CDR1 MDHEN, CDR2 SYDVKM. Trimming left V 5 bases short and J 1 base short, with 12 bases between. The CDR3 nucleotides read TGTGCCAGCAGTCGGCCCGGGACCGCCAAAAACATTCAGTACTTC. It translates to CASSRPGTAKNIQYF. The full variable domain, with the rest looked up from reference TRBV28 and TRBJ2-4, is DVKVTQSSRYLVKRTGEKVFLECVQDMDHENMFWYRQDPGLGLRLIYFSYDVKMKEKGDIPEGYSVSREKKERFSLILESASTNQTSMYLCASSRPGTAKNIQYFGAGTRLSVL.

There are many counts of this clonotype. The CDR3 bases are TGTGCCAGTAGTATAGATCCTAGGGTGCGGACTGAAGCTTTCTTT. It is translated as CASSIDPRVRTEAFF. V gene TRBV19 combines with J gene TRBJ1-1; no clear D gene. Germline V gene data show CDR1 as LNHDA and CDR2 as SQIVND (reference sequence). This CDR3 has 15 amino acids. V was clipped by 0 bases and J by 5 bases, with 13 bases between them.

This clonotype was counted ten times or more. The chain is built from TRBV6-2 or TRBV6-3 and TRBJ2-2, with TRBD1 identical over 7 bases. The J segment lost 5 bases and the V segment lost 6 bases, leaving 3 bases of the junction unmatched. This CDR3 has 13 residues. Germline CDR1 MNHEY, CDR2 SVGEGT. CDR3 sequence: CASRLTGTGELFF. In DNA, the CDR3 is TGTGCCAGCAGACTGACAGGGACCGGGGAGCTGTTTTTT.

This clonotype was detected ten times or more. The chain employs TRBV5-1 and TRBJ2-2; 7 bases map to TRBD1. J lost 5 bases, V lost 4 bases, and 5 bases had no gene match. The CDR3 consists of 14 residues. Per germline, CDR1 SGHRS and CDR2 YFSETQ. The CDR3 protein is CASSHTGETGELFF. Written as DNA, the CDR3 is TGCGCCAGCAGCCATACAGGGGAAACCGGGGAGCTGTTTTTT.

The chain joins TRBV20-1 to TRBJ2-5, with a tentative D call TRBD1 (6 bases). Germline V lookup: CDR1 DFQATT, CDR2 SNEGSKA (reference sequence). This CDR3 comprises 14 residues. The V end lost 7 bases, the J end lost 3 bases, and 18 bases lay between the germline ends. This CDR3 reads CSVPKGGPKETQYF. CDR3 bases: TGCAGTGTACCTAAAGGGGGACCAAAAGAGACCCAGTACTTC.

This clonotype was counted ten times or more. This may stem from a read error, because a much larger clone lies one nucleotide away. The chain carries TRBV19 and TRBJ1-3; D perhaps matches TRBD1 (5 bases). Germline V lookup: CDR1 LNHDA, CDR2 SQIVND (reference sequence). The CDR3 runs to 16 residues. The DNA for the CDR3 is TGTGCCATTAGTATGTGGCAGGGAGTACCTGGAAACACCATATATTTT. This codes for CAISMWQGVPGNTIYF.

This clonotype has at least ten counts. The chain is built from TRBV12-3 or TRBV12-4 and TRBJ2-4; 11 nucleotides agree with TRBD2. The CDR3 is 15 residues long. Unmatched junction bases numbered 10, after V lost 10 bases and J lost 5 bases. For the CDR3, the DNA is TGTGCCACCTCAATAGCGGGAGGGCGGGAAAACATTCAGTACTTC. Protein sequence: CATSIAGGRENIQYF.

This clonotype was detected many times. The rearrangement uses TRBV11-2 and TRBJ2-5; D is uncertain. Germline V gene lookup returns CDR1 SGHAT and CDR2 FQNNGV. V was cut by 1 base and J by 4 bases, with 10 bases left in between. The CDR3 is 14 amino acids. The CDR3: CASSLVGPGETQYF. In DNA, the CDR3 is TGTGCCAGCAGCTTAGTAGGGCCTGGAGAGACCCAGTACTTC.

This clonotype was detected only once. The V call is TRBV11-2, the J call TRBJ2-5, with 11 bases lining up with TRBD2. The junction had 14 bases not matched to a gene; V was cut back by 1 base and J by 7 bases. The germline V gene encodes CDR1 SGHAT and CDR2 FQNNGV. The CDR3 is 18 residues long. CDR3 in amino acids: CASSLVRPTSGRGATQYF. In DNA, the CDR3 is TGTGCCAGCAGCTTAGTCCGCCCTACTAGCGGGAGAGGTGCGACCCAGTACTTC.

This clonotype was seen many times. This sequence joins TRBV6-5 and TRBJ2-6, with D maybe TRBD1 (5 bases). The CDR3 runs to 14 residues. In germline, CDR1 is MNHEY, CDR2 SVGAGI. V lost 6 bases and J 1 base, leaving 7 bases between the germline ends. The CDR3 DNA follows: TGTGCCAGCAGCTACAGGTCTGGGGCCAACGTCCTGACTTTC. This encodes CASSYRSGANVLTF.

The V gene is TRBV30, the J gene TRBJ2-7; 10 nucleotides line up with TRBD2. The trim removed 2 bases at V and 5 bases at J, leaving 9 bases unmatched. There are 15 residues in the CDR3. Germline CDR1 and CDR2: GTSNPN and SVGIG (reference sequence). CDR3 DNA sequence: TGTGCCTGGAGTACTCCTAGCGGGAGTTTCGACGAGCAGTACTTC. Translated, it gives CAWSTPSGSFDEQYF.